The clone carrying this TCR beta chain was detected many times. These data come from a study of T-cell reconstitution after alpha-beta-depleted transplantation in children. A library of TCRbeta sequences, prepared with unique molecular identifiers, was generated. Via MiXCR, TCRdb re-called the PCR reads, giving one row per CDR3 protein. The top ten clones hold 1.1% of a sample with some 600,000 distinct CDR3 sequences, roughly 17% of them seen once. The CDR3 sequence is 13 residues long. Germline assignment: CDR1 DFQATT and CDR2 SNEGSKA (reference sequence). The V end lost 7 bases, the J end lost 4 bases, and 15 bases lay between the germline ends.

This sequence originates from a human donor who donated a stem cell graft to a child with acute myeloid leukemia. This rearrangement joins TRBV20-1 to TRBJ2-3; no clear D gene. Sequencing used PBMCs from the stem cell graft donor, obtained from the stem cell graft. The CDR3 sequence is CSVRYLAADTQYF. As DNA, the CDR3 is TGCAGTGTACGGTACTTGGCGGCAGATACGCAGTATTTT.